These T cell receptor beta chains were read from a single sample in a study of shared clonotypes between healthy human individuals. The assay was immunoSEQ multiplex PCR, and TCRdb's table has in-frame clones only and misses some. The sample has a few million clones, just over 90% seen once. The sequencing input was naive CD4+ T cells sorted from blood. All receptors derive from a man between 18 and 35 years old in good health. Each CDR3 is given with its conserved first and last residue. D genes are given only for firm matches. Rows give clone size only sometimes, using once, few, many, or a class for an expanded clone.

j_call clone_size d_call v_call cdr3_aa cdr3_nt
TRBJ2-2 once TRBD2 TRBV10-3 CAITTSGTGGELFF TGTGCCATCACGACTAGCGGGACAGGCGGGGAGCTGTTTTTT
TRBJ2-7 - TRBD1 TRBV18 CASSSGTAAGEQYF TGTGCCAGCTCAAGTGGGACAGCCGCAGGCGAGCAGTACTTC
TRBJ2-3 - - TRBV10-1 CASSESKGRPDLDTQYF TGCGCCAGCAGTGAGTCGAAGGGAAGGCCCGATTTAGATACGCAGTATTTT
TRBJ2-7 - - TRBV21-1 CARGKGAQHEQYF TGTGCCAGGGGGAAAGGGGCCCAACACGAGCAGTACTTC
TRBJ1-5 - TRBD1 TRBV28 CASKTGGILPRSNQPQHF TGTGCCAGCAAGACAGGGGGAATACTACCGAGAAGCAATCAGCCCCAGCATTTT
TRBJ1-1 - - TRBV7-9 CASSSRTGNTEAFF TGTGCCAGCAGCTCCCGGACGGGGAACACTGAAGCTTTCTTT
TRBJ1-1 - - TRBV10-2 CASSRHTAMNTEAFF TGCGCCAGCAGCCGACATACAGCGATGAACACTGAAGCTTTCTTT
TRBJ1-2 - - TRBV6-6 CASRGQGGAHGYTF TGTGCCAGCAGAGGGCAGGGTGGAGCCCATGGCTACACCTTC
TRBJ2-7 - - TRBV6-1 CAAGSDRTLGEQYF TGTGCCGCCGGTTCCGACAGGACCCTCGGCGAGCAGTACTTC
TRBJ2-5 - TRBD2 TRBV14 CASSVGLGEVAETQYF TGTGCCAGCAGCGTCGGACTAGGCGAGGTTGCAGAGACCCAGTACTTC
TRBJ1-1 - - TRBV18 CASSPRLTEAFF TGTGCCAGCTCACCACGGTTGACTGAAGCTTTCTTT
TRBJ1-3 once TRBD1 TRBV6-5 CASSRRGYGNTIYF TGTGCCAGCAGCCGCAGGGGGTACGGAAACACCATATATTTT
TRBJ2-5 once TRBD1 TRBV12-5 CASGNTGQGLRSQETQYF TGTGCTAGTGGCAATACGGGACAGGGGCTTCGGAGTCAAGAGACCCAGTACTTC
TRBJ2-1 - - TRBV10-3 CAISESGGRNNEQFF TGTGCCATCAGTGAGTCGGGAGGCAGAAACAATGAGCAGTTCTTC
TRBJ1-4 - - TRBV5-1 CASSLEGRGNEKLFF TGCGCCAGCAGCTTGGAGGGGCGGGGTAATGAAAAACTGTTTTTT
TRBJ2-7 once TRBD2 TRBV9 CASSVETSGVHEQYF TGTGCCAGCAGCGTAGAAACTAGCGGGGTTCACGAGCAGTACTTC
TRBJ1-1 - TRBD1 TRBV28 CASSYWTGIMNTEAFF TGTGCCAGCAGCTATTGGACAGGTATCATGAACACTGAAGCTTTCTTT
TRBJ2-2 - - TRBV9 CASSVAPHHTTVPTGELFF TGTGCCAGCAGCGTAGCCCCACACCACACAACCGTTCCCACCGGGGAGCTGTTTTTT
TRBJ1-2 - TRBD1 TRBV6-5 CASRDRVKDGYTF TGTGCCAGCAGGGACAGGGTTAAGGATGGCTACACCTTC
TRBJ1-1 - - TRBV5-1 CASSSEARGGPFF TGCGCCAGCAGCTCAGAAGCCAGGGGCGGACCTTTCTTT
TRBJ2-2 - TRBD2 TRBV10-3 CAISRRAGAGGELFF TGTGCCATCAGTCGAAGAGCGGGAGCGGGCGGGGAGCTGTTTTTT
TRBJ1-2 - - TRBV2 CASRDRRSGDGYTF TGTGCCAGCAGAGACAGGCGATCAGGGGATGGCTACACCTTC
TRBJ1-1 - - TRBV13 CASSSRWGGSLNTEAFF TGTGCCAGCAGCTCGCGTTGGGGGGGCAGTCTCAACACTGAAGCTTTCTTT
TRBJ2-5 - - TRBV2 CASSEAWGVGETQYF TGTGCCAGCAGTGAAGCCTGGGGGGTGGGGGAGACCCAGTACTTC
TRBJ2-1 - TRBD1 TRBV18 CASSPRGQGYNEQFF TGTGCCAGCTCACCACGCGGACAGGGGTACAATGAGCAGTTCTTC
TRBJ1-5 - - TRBV5-4 CASSLSGEGNQPQHF TGTGCCAGCAGCTTGTCAGGGGAGGGCAATCAGCCCCAGCATTTT
TRBJ1-2 - TRBD1 TRBV2 CASSVQGSYGYTF TGTGCCAGCAGTGTACAGGGGAGCTATGGCTACACCTTC
TRBJ1-1 - - TRBV20-1 CSTGKAEAFF TGCAGTACAGGAAAAGCTGAAGCTTTCTTT
TRBJ2-1 once - TRBV7-2 CASSLVRLQGAYNEQFF TGTGCCAGCAGCTTAGTTCGTTTGCAGGGAGCCTACAATGAGCAGTTCTTC
TRBJ2-7 once TRBD2 TRBV5-1 CASSSGRALSSPSYEQYF TGCGCCAGCAGCTCGGGGAGGGCCCTATCCTCCCCCTCCTACGAGCAGTACTTC
TRBJ2-3 - - TRBV28 CASSLFGGQRDTQYF TGTGCCAGCAGTTTATTTGGGGGGCAAAGAGATACGCAGTATTTT
TRBJ1-1 once - TRBV9 CASSRDPYSNTEAFF TGTGCCAGCAGCAGAGACCCATACTCGAACACTGAAGCTTTCTTT
TRBJ1-4 - TRBD1 TRBV5-1 CASSGQPTGLDEKLFF TGCGCCAGCAGCGGACAACCGACAGGGTTGGACGAAAAACTGTTTTTT
TRBJ1-2 - TRBD1 TRBV19 CASTDRGGYGYTF TGTGCCAGTACAGACAGGGGAGGTTATGGCTACACCTTC
TRBJ1-3 - - TRBV19 CASSTGQGNTIYF TGTGCCAGTAGCACAGGACAAGGAAACACCATATATTTT
TRBJ2-2 - TRBD1 TRBV6-1 CASNPTGNGELFF TGTGCCAGCAACCCGACAGGGAACGGGGAGCTGTTTTTT
TRBJ1-5 - - TRBV2 CASGGRARSNQPQHF TGTGCCAGCGGGGGGAGGGCCAGAAGCAATCAGCCCCAGCATTTT
TRBJ2-7 - - TRBV5-1 CASRIGGSSYEQYF TGCGCCAGCAGGATCGGAGGTAGCTCCTACGAGCAGTACTTC
TRBJ2-7 - - TRBV2 CASSEAEAGNTYEQYF TGTGCCAGCAGTGAAGCGGAGGCAGGGAACACCTACGAGCAGTACTTC
TRBJ1-5 - TRBD1 TRBV15 CATSRVTGVWNQPQHF TGTGCCACCAGCAGGGTAACAGGGGTTTGGAATCAGCCCCAGCATTTT
TRBJ1-2 - TRBD1 TRBV5-6 CASSLGTGGINGYTF TGTGCCAGCAGCTTGGGGACAGGGGGAATTAATGGCTACACCTTC
TRBJ1-4 few - TRBV29-1 CSVVRVEGEKLFF TGCAGCGTTGTTCGGGTAGAGGGTGAAAAACTGTTTTTT
TRBJ1-4 - TRBD1 TRBV28 CASSLALAGGEKLFF TGTGCCAGCAGTTTAGCTCTGGCAGGGGGGGAAAAACTGTTTTTT
TRBJ2-1 - - TRBV6-6 CASSPQGPSYNEQFF TGTGCCAGCAGTCCACAGGGTCCGTCCTACAATGAGCAGTTCTTC
TRBJ1-2 once - TRBV19 CASSPVMGGAMYGYTF TGTGCCAGTAGTCCGGTGATGGGGGGCGCGATGTATGGCTACACCTTC
TRBJ1-5 few - TRBV12-5 CASGLGGGLERPQHF TGTGCTAGTGGTTTGGGAGGGGGACTTGAAAGGCCCCAGCATTTT
TRBJ1-1 - - TRBV29-1 CSAEKGNTEAFF TGCAGCGCCGAGAAAGGGAACACTGAAGCTTTCTTT
TRBJ2-3 - TRBD2 TRBV4-1 CASSQGPSGGAFPDTQYF TGCGCCAGCAGCCAAGGGCCTAGCGGGGGGGCCTTCCCAGATACGCAGTATTTT
TRBJ2-3 - - TRBV5-1 CASSFGGTTTTDTQYF TGCGCCAGCAGCTTCGGCGGGACGACTACCACAGATACGCAGTATTTT
TRBJ1-6 - - TRBV19 CASSIVEKPTYNSPLHF TGTGCCAGTAGTATAGTGGAAAAACCGACCTATAATTCACCCCTCCACTTT
TRBJ2-7 once - TRBV7-9 CASSLALVGSREQYF TGTGCCAGCAGCTTAGCGCTAGTGGGTAGTAGGGAGCAGTACTTC
TRBJ2-2 once TRBD2 TRBV5-1 CASSLMASGRKKTGELFF TGCGCCAGCAGCTTGATGGCTAGCGGGAGAAAAAAGACCGGGGAGCTGTTTTTT
TRBJ2-2 once - TRBV10-3 CAISEGRGTGELFF TGTGCCATCAGTGAGGGCAGGGGAACCGGGGAGCTGTTTTTT
TRBJ2-3 - TRBD1 TRBV5-1 CASSLGQYTDTQYF TGCGCCAGCAGCCTGGGACAGTACACAGATACGCAGTATTTT
TRBJ1-5 - - TRBV7-2 CASSLYEEGVKHF TGTGCCAGCAGCTTATACGAGGAGGGGGTAAAGCATTTT